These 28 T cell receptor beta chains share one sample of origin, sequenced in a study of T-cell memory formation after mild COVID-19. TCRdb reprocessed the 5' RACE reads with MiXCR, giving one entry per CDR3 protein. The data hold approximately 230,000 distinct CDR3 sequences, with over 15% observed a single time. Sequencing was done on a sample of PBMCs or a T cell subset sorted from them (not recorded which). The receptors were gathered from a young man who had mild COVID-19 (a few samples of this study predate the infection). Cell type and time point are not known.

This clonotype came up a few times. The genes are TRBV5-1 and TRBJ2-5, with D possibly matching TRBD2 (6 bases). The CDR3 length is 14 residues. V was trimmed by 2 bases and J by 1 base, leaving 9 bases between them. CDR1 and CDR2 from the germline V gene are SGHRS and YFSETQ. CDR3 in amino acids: CASSFYGGQETQYF. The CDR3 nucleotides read TGCGCCAGCAGCTTCTACGGGGGCCAAGAGACCCAGTACTTC.

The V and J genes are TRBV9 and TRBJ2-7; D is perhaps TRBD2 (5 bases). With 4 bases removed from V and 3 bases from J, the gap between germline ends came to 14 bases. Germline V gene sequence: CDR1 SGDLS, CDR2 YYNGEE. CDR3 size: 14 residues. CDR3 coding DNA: TGTGCCAGCAGCTTAGCCGGGGATGACTACGAGCAGTACTTC. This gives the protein CASSLAGDDYEQYF.

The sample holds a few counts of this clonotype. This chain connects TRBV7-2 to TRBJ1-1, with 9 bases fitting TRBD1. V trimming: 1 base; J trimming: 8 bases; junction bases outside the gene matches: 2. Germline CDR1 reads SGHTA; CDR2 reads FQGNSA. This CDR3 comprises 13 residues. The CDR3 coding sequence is TGTGCCAGCAGCTTAGGCGGACAGGGGGAAGCTTTCTTT. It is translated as CASSLGGQGEAFF.

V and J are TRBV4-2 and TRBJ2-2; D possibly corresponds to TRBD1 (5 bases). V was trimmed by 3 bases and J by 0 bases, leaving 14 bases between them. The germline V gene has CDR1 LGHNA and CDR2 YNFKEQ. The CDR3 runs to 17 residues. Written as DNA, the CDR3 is TGTGCCAGCAGCCAGGCTGATAAGGGGTCGAACACCGGGGAGCTGTTTTTT. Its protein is CASSQADKGSNTGELFF.

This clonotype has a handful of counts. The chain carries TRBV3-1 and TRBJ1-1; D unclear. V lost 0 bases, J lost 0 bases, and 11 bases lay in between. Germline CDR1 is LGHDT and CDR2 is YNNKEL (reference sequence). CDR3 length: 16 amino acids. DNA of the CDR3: TGTGCCAGCAGCCAAGAAAAGTGGACGGTGAACACTGAAGCTTTCTTT. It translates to CASSQEKWTVNTEAFF.

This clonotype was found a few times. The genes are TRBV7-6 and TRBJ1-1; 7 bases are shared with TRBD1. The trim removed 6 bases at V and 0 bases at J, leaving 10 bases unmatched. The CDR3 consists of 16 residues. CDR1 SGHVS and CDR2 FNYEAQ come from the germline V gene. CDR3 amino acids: CASSFSQGHMNTEAFF. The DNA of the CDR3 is TGTGCCAGCAGTTTTTCACAGGGGCACATGAACACTGAAGCTTTCTTT.

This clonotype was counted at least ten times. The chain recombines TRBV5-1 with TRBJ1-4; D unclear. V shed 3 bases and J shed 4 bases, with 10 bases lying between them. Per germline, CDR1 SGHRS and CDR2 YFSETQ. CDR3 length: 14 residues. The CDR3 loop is CASSSRGGNEKLFF. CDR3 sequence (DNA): TGCGCCAGCAGCTCCCGGGGAGGTAATGAAAAACTGTTTTTT.

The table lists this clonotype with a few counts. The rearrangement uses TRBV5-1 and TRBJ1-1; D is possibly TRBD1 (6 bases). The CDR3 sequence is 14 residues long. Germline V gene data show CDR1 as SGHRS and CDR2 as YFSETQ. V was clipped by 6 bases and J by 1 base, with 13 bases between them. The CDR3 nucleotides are TGCGCCAGCACGGGGGCAGGACAGAACACTGAAGCTTTCTTT. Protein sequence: CASTGAGQNTEAFF.

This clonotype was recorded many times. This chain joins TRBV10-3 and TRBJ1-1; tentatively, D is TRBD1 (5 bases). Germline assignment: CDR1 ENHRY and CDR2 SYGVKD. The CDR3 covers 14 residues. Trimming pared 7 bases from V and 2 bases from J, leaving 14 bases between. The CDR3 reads CAITQGRTNTEAFF. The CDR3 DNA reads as TGTGCCATCACTCAGGGCAGGACCAACACTGAAGCTTTCTTT.

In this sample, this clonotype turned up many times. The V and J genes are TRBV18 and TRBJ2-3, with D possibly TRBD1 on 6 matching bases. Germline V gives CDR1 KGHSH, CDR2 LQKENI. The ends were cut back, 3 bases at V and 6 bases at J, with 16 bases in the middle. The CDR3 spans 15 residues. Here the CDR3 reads CASSPQGQYFDTQYF. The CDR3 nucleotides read TGTGCCAGCTCACCTCAAGGACAGTACTTTGATACGCAGTATTTT.

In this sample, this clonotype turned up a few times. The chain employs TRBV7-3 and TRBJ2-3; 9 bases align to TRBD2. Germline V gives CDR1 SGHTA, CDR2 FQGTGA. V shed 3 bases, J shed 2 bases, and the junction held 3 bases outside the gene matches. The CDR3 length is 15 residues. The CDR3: CASSFGGGATDTQYF. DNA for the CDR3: TGTGCCAGCAGCTTCGGCGGGGGGGCCACAGATACGCAGTATTTT.

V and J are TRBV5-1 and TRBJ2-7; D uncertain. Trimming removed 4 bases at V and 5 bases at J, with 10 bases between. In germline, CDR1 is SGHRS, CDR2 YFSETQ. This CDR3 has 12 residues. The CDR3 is CASSQDDHEQYF. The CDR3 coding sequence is TGCGCCAGCAGCCAGGACGACCACGAGCAGTACTTC.

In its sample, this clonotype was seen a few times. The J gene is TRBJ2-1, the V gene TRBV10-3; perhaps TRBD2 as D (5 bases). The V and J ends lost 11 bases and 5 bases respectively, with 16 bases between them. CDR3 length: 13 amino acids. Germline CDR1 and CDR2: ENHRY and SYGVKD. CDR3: CASGPSNDNEQFF. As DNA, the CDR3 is TGTGCCTCCGGGCCTAGCAACGACAATGAGCAGTTCTTC.

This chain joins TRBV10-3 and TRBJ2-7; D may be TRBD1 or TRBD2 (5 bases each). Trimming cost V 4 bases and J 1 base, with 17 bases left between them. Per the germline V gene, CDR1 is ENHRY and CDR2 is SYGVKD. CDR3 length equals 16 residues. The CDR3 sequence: CAISGSDRDQSYEQYF. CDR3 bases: TGTGCCATCAGTGGGTCAGATAGGGACCAATCCTACGAGCAGTACTTC.

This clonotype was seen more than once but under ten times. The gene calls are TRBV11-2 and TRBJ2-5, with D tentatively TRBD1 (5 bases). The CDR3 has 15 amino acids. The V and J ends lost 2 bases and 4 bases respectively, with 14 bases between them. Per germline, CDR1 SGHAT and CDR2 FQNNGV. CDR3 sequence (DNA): TGTGCCAGCAGCTTACGCTCCAGGGTCCGAGAGACCCAGTACTTC. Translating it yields CASSLRSRVRETQYF.

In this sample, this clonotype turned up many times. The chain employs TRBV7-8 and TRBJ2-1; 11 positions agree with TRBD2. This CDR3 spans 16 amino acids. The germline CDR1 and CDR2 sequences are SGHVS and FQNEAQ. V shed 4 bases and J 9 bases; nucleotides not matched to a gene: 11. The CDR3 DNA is TGTGCCAGCAGCTCCCTAGCGGGGGGCTCTGTAGGTGAGCAGTTCTTC. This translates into CASSSLAGGSVGEQFF.

CDR3 DNA sequence: TGTGCCAGCAGTGAAGATGGTCGGGCCTATAATTCACCCCTCCACTTT. Its translation is CASSEDGRAYNSPLHF. This chain joins TRBV2 and TRBJ1-6; D is undetermined. CDR3 size: 16 residues. The germline gives CDR1 SNHLY, CDR2 FYNNEI. V was cut by 1 base and J by 2 bases, with 9 bases left in between.

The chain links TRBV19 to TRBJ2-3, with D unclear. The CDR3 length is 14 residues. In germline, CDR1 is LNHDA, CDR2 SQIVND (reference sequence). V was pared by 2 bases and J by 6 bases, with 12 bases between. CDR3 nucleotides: TGTGCCAGTAGTATATCGCAGGAATCGGATACGCAGTATTTT. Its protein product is CASSISQESDTQYF.

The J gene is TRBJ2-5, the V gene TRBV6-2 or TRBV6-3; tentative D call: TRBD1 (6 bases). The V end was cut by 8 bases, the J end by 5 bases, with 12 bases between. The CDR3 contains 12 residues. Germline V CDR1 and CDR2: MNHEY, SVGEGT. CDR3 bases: TGTGCCAGCTACACAGGGATGGAGACCCAGTACTTC. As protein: CASYTGMETQYF.

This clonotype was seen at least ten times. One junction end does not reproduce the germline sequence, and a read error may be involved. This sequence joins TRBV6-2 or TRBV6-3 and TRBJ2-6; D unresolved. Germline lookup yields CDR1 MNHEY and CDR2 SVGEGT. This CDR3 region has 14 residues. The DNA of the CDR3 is TGCGCCAGCAGCGATCGATCTGGGGCCAACGTCCTGACTTTC. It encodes CASSDRSGANVLTF.

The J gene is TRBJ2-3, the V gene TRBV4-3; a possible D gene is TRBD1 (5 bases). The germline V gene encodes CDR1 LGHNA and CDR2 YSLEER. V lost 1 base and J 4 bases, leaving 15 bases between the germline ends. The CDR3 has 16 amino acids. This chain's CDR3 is CASSQGSRVGSDTQYF. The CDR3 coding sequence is TGCGCCAGCAGCCAAGGATCCAGGGTCGGATCAGATACGCAGTATTTT.

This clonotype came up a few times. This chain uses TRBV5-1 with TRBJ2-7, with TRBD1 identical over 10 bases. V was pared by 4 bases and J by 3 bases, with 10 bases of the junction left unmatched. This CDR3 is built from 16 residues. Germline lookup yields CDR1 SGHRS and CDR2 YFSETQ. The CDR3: CASSLEPGTGVYEQYF. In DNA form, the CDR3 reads TGCGCCAGCAGCCTAGAACCCGGGACAGGGGTCTACGAGCAGTACTTC. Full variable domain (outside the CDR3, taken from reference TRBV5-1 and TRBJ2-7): KAGVTQTPRYLIKTRGQQVTLSCSPISGHRSVSWYQQTPGQGLQFLFEYFSETQRNKGNFPGRFSGRQFSNSRSEMNVSTLELGDSALYLCASSLEPGTGVYEQYFGPGTRLTVT.

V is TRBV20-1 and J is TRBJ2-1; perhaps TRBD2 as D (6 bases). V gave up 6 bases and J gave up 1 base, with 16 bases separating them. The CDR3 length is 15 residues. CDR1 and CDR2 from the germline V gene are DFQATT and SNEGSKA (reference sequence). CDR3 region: CSAPRGLASYNEQFF. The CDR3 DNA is TGCAGTGCCCCCCGTGGGCTAGCGTCCTACAATGAGCAGTTCTTC.

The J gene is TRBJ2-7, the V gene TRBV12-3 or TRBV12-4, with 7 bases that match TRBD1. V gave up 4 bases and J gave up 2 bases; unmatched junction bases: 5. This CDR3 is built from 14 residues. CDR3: CASSWGTEAYEQYF. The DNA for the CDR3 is TGTGCCAGCAGTTGGGGGACAGAGGCCTACGAGCAGTACTTC.

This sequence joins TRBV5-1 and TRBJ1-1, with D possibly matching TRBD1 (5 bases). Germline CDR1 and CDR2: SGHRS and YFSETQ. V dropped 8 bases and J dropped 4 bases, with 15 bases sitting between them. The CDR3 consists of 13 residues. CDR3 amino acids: CARRRGMGTEAFF. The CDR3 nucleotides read TGCGCCAGAAGACGGGGGATGGGCACTGAAGCTTTCTTT.

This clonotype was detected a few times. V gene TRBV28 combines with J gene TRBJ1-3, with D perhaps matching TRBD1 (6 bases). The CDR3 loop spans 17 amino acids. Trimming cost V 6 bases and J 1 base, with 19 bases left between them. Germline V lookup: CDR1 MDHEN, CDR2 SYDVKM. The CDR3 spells CASRGLAWRGSGNTIYF. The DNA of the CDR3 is TGTGCCAGCAGAGGGCTTGCCTGGAGGGGGTCTGGAAACACCATATATTTT.

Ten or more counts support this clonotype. The CDR3 coding sequence is TGTGCCAGCAGCTTCCCGGGACTACTTACGCAGTATTTT. It is translated as CASSFPGLLTQYF. The chain combines TRBV7-2 with TRBJ2-3, with TRBD2 identical over 7 bases. This CDR3 comprises 13 residues. Germline CDR1 and CDR2: SGHTA and FQGNSA. The V segment lost 3 bases and the J segment 8 bases; nucleotides outside the gene matches: 5.

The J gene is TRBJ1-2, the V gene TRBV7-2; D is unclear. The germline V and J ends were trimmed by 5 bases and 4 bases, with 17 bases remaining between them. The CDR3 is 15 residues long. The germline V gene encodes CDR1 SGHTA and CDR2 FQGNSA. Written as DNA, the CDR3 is TGTGCCAGCAGCCCAGAACTCCATAATTCCTATGGCTACACCTTC. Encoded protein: CASSPELHNSYGYTF.